What follows is one T cell receptor beta chain and its context. This record comes from a study of blood T cell repertoires in COVID-19. Per germline, CDR1 GTSNPN and CDR2 SVGIG (reference sequence). V was trimmed by 0 bases and J by 3 bases, leaving 2 bases between them. The CDR3 runs to 11 residues. The method was immunoSEQ multiplex PCR; TCRdb's version includes in-frame clones alone and lacks a portion of them. This table has some 180,000 clones, about 85% appearing once. This receptor was taken from a man aged 40-55 years who had recovered from COVID-19. The specimen was PBMCs or T cells enriched from blood (not recorded which). This chain links TRBV30 with TRBJ1-2; D not certain. The DNA for the CDR3 is TGTGCCTGGAGTGTCTACTATGGCTACACCTTC. Translation: CAWSVYYGYTF.